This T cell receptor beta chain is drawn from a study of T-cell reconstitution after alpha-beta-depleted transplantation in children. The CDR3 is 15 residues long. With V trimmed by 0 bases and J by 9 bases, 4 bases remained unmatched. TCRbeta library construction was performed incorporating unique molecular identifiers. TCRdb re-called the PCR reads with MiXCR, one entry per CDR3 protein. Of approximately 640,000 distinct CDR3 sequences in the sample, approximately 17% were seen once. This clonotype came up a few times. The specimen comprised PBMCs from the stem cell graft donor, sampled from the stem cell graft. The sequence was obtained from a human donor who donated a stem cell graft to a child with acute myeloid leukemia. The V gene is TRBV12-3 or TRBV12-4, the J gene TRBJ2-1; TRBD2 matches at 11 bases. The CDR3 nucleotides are TGTGCCAGCAGTTTAGCTAGCGGGGGGGCGGGTGAGCAGTTCTTC. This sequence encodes CASSLASGGAGEQFF.